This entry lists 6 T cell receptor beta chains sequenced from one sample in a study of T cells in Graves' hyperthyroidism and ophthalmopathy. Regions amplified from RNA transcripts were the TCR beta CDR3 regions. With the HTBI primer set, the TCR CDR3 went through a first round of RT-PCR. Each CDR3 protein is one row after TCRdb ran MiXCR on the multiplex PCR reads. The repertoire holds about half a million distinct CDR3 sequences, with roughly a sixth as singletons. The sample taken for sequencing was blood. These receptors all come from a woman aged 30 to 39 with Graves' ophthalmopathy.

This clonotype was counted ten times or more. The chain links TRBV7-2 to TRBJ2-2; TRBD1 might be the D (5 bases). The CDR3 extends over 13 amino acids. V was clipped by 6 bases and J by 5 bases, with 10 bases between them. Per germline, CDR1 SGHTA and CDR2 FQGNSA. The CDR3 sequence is CASRRQPTGELFF. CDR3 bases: TGTGCCAGCAGGAGACAGCCTACCGGGGAGCTGTTTTTT.

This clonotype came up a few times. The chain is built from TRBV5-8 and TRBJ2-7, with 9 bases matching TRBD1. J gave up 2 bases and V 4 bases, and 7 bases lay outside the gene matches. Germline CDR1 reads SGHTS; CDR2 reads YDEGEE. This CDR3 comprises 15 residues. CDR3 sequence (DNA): TGTGCCAGCAGCCAAGGGACAGGGATGACCTACGAGCAGTACTTC. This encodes CASSQGTGMTYEQYF.

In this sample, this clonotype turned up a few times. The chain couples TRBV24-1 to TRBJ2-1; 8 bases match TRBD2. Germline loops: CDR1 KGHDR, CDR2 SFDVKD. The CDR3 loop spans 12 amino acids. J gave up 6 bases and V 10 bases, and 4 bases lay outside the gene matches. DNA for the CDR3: TGTGCCACGGGACTAGGGGTCAATGAGCAGTTCTTC. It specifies CATGLGVNEQFF.

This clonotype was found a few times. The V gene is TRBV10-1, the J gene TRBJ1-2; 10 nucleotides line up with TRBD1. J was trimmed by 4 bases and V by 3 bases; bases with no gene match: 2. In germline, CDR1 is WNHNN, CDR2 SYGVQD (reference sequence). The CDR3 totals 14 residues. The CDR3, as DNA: TGCGCCAGCAGTGATGGGGACAGGGGCTATGGCTACACCTTC. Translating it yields CASSDGDRGYGYTF.

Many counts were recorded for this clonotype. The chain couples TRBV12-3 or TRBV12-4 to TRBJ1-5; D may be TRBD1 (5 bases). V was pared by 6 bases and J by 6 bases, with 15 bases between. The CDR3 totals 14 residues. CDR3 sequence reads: CASSPGGGGQPQHF. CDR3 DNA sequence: TGTGCCAGCAGCCCCGGGGGAGGTGGTCAGCCCCAGCATTTT.

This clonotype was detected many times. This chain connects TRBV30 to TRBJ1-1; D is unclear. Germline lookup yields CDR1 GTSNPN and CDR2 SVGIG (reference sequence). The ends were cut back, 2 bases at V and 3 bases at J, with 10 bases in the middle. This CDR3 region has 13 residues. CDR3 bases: TGTGCCTGGAGTTATGGTAGGGACACTGAAGCTTTCTTT. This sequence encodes CAWSYGRDTEAFF.